The 32 T cell receptor beta chains presented below share a single source sample, sequenced in a study of blood T cell repertoires in COVID-19. Assay: immunoSEQ multiplex PCR; the TCRdb copy retains only in-frame clones and omits some. In the table there are 150,000 to 200,000 clones, approximately 88% of which are singletons. The sequenced material came from peripheral blood. Receptors originate from an elderly woman with active or convalescent COVID-19.

The chain is built from TRBV6-5 and TRBJ2-3; no firm D call. V was trimmed by 4 bases and J by 4 bases, leaving 6 bases between them. Germline V lookup: CDR1 MNHEY, CDR2 SVGAGI. The CDR3 extends over 12 amino acids. CDR3 sequence (DNA): TGTGCCAGCAGTTCCCAGGCAGATACGCAGTATTTT. It yields the protein CASSSQADTQYF.

The J gene is TRBJ1-5, the V gene TRBV4-1; 8 nucleotides align to TRBD1. J was trimmed by 6 bases and V by 0 bases; bases with no gene match: 13. The CDR3 consists of 18 residues. The germline gives CDR1 MGHRA, CDR2 YSYEKL. CDR3 loop: CASSQDGWTGPPSQPQHF. The CDR3 DNA is TGCGCCAGCAGCCAAGATGGATGGACAGGGCCACCGAGTCAGCCCCAGCATTTT.

The CDR3 loop reads CASSARQGRSGELFF. In DNA, the CDR3 is TGTGCCAGTAGTGCCCGACAGGGACGGTCCGGGGAGCTGTTTTTT. The genes are TRBV19 and TRBJ2-2, with TRBD1 matching over 7 bases. V trimming: 5 bases; J trimming: 6 bases; junction bases outside the gene matches: 9. CDR1 and CDR2 (germline): LNHDA, SQIVND (reference sequence). The CDR3 extends over 15 amino acids.

V gene TRBV4-2 combines with J gene TRBJ1-1, with a weak D call TRBD1 (5 bases). V was trimmed by 0 bases and J by 7 bases, leaving 12 bases between them. Germline CDR1 and CDR2: LGHNA and YNFKEQ. The CDR3 loop spans 14 amino acids. This chain's CDR3 is CASSQESTGGEAFF. The CDR3 DNA is TGTGCCAGCAGCCAAGAAAGTACGGGGGGTGAAGCTTTCTTT.

J is TRBJ2-2 and V is TRBV5-1; 8 bases agree with TRBD1. V shed 4 bases and J 4 bases; nucleotides not matched to a gene: 9. From germline, CDR1 is SGHRS and CDR2 YFSETQ. This CDR3 contains 16 residues. Written as DNA, the CDR3 is TGCGCCAGCAGCCTGGGGGGACAGGCTATCACCGGGGAGCTGTTTTTT. Protein product: CASSLGGQAITGELFF.

The chain recombines TRBV3-1 (or the pseudogene TRBV3-2) with TRBJ1-4, with 8 bases identical to TRBD1. Germline CDR1 LGHDT, CDR2 YNNKEL (reference sequence). V gave up 5 bases and J gave up 4 bases; unmatched junction bases: 9. This CDR3 is 16 amino acids long. CDR3 in amino acids: CASSRGLDRVNEKLFF. The CDR3 DNA is TGTGCCAGCAGCAGAGGTTTGGACAGGGTTAATGAAAAACTGTTTTTT.

The rearrangement uses TRBV27 and TRBJ1-5, with 10 bases aligning to TRBD1. Germline V gene data show CDR1 as MNHEY and CDR2 as SMNVEV (reference sequence). Germline trimming cut 4 bases from V and 2 bases from J; bases unmatched to any gene: 2. The CDR3 spans 15 residues. CDR3 loop: CASSSGTGGNQPQHF. The DNA for the CDR3 is TGTGCCAGCAGTTCGGGGACAGGGGGCAATCAGCCCCAGCATTTT.

The chain couples TRBV11-2 to TRBJ2-2, with a possible D match to TRBD1 (7 bases). CDR1 SGHAT and CDR2 FQNNGV come from the germline V gene. The length of the CDR3 is 16 residues. V was trimmed by 6 bases and J by 4 bases, leaving 18 bases between them. CDR3 DNA: TGTGCCAGCAGGCCCAGGGGGGCAGGGGCCACCGGGGAGCTGTTTTTT. It yields the protein CASRPRGAGATGELFF.

This chain uses TRBV11-2 with TRBJ2-3, with 11 bases identical to TRBD2. Germline CDR1 and CDR2: SGHAT and FQNNGV. CDR3 length equals 16 residues. J gave up 2 bases and V 4 bases, and 5 bases lay outside the gene matches. CDR3 residues: CASSSRLAGFTDTQYF. DNA for the CDR3: TGTGCCAGCAGCTCTCGACTAGCGGGGTTCACAGATACGCAGTATTTT.

The rearrangement joins TRBV9 to TRBJ2-5; 7 nucleotides line up with TRBD2. Germline CDR1 SGDLS, CDR2 YYNGEE. The CDR3 contains 17 residues. V was pared by 3 bases and J by 3 bases, with 14 bases of the junction left unmatched. As DNA, the CDR3 is TGTGCCAGCAGCGAGTCGGGACGGGGGGAACCTAAAGAGACCCAGTACTTC. This sequence encodes CASSESGRGEPKETQYF.

The chain carries TRBV24-1 and TRBJ2-3; TRBD1 is a possible D gene (6 bases). The germline V gene has CDR1 KGHDR and CDR2 SFDVKD. CDR3 size: 15 residues. The V end lost 2 bases, the J end lost 5 bases, and 13 bases lay between the germline ends. The CDR3 is CATSDSALQGDTQYF. The CDR3 bases are TGTGCCACCAGTGATTCCGCATTACAGGGAGATACGCAGTATTTT.

The chain uses TRBV19 and TRBJ1-2; D not certain. This CDR3 has 13 amino acids. V dropped 0 bases and J dropped 4 bases, with 6 bases sitting between them. CDR1 is LNHDA, CDR2 SQIVND, per germline (reference sequence). The CDR3 bases are TGTGCCAGTAGTATAGACTTGAGCTATGGCTACACCTTC. It yields the protein CASSIDLSYGYTF.

The chain employs TRBV4-3 and TRBJ2-1, with 8 bases matching TRBD2. Germline CDR1 reads LGHNA; CDR2 reads YSLEER. With V trimmed by 3 bases and J by 4 bases, 8 bases remained unmatched. The CDR3 sequence is 16 residues long. CDR3 in amino acids: CASSQDPSGWYNEQFF. CDR3 sequence (DNA): TGCGCCAGCAGCCAGGACCCTAGCGGGTGGTACAATGAGCAGTTCTTC.

This clone was counted at least ten times. The chain joins TRBV28 to TRBJ2-7; TRBD1 aligns across 7 bases. CDR1 MDHEN and CDR2 SYDVKM come from the germline V gene. V lost 6 bases, J lost 2 bases, and 7 bases stayed unmatched. The CDR3 totals 14 residues. In DNA, the CDR3 is TGTGCCAGCAGCTCCGGGACAGAGCCCTACGAGCAGTACTTC. Translation: CASSSGTEPYEQYF.

There are a few counts of this clone. This rearrangement joins TRBV5-1 to TRBJ2-5; maybe TRBD1 (6 bases). The V gene's germline CDR1 is SGHRS and CDR2 YFSETQ. The germline V and J ends were trimmed by 5 bases and 1 base, with 12 bases remaining between them. CDR3 length: 14 amino acids. The DNA of the CDR3 is TGCGCCAGCAGTTCAGGGGCCGTCCAAGAGACCCAGTACTTC. It codes for CASSSGAVQETQYF.

This chain uses TRBV12-5 with TRBJ2-5, with TRBD2 matching over 9 bases. The V gene end was trimmed by 3 bases and the J gene end by 9 bases; junction bases not matched to a gene: 14. The CDR3 covers 16 residues. CDR1 and CDR2 (germline): LGHNT, FRNRAP. The CDR3 spells CASGLTGTSSPGAQYF. The CDR3 DNA sequence: TGTGCTAGTGGTTTAACCGGGACTAGCAGCCCGGGGGCCCAGTACTTC.

V is TRBV13 and J is TRBJ2-7; 7 bases are shared with TRBD1. CDR1 is PRHDT and CDR2 is FYEKMQ in the germline V gene (reference sequence). V lost 5 bases and J lost 0; bases outside the gene matches: 4. The CDR3 covers 14 residues. CDR3 sequence reads: CASSIRGPSYEQYF. CDR3 nucleotides: TGTGCCAGCAGCATTAGGGGGCCCTCCTACGAGCAGTACTTC.

This clone was counted between two and nine times. This chain joins TRBV19 and TRBJ1-6, with a tentative D call TRBD1 (6 bases). Germline values: CDR1 LNHDA, CDR2 SQIVND (reference sequence). V was pared by 6 bases and J by 0 bases, with 21 bases between. The length of the CDR3 is 19 residues. The CDR3 loop reads CASREEQGVVSSYNSPLHF. The CDR3 DNA follows: TGTGCCAGTAGGGAAGAACAGGGAGTGGTAAGCTCCTATAATTCACCCCTCCACTTT.

The V gene is TRBV5-8, the J gene TRBJ1-1; D is perhaps TRBD1 (5 bases). In germline, CDR1 is SGHTS, CDR2 YDEGEE. The V gene lost 3 bases and the J gene lost 6 bases, with 15 bases spanning the gap. The CDR3 contains 14 residues. This CDR3 is CASSWVGHDPEAFF. DNA for the CDR3: TGTGCCAGCAGCTGGGTGGGGCATGACCCTGAAGCTTTCTTT.

The genes are TRBV11-3 and TRBJ1-1; D is unresolved. Germline V lookup: CDR1 SGHNT, CDR2 YENEEA. The CDR3 runs to 12 residues. Trimming cost V 0 bases and J 8 bases, with 7 bases left between them. The CDR3 is CASSLEATEAFF. Written as DNA, the CDR3 is TGTGCCAGCAGCTTAGAAGCCACCGAAGCTTTCTTT.

The chain recombines TRBV18 with TRBJ2-7; D is perhaps TRBD1 (6 bases). The CDR3 has 16 amino acids. The V end lost 3 bases, the J end lost 4 bases, and 19 bases lay between the germline ends. From germline, CDR1 is KGHSH and CDR2 LQKENI. In DNA form, the CDR3 reads TGTGCCAGCTCACCGCGTAGGACAGATTCTCTGTACGAGCAGTACTTC. It encodes CASSPRRTDSLYEQYF.

The chain carries TRBV11-1 and TRBJ1-2, with TRBD1 as a possible D gene (5 bases). CDR1 and CDR2 (germline): SGHAT, FQDESV (reference sequence). There are 15 residues in the CDR3. V lost 5 bases to trimming and J lost 2 bases, with 15 bases between them. The DNA for the CDR3 is TGTGCCAGCAGCCCGAAGGAGGGGTCCAACTATGGCTACACCTTC. Translated, it gives CASSPKEGSNYGYTF.

This chain joins TRBV7-8 and TRBJ2-3, with 10 bases matching TRBD2. CDR3 length: 19 residues. Germline lookup yields CDR1 SGHVS and CDR2 FQNEAQ. V gave up 5 bases and J gave up 3 bases; unmatched junction bases: 17. CDR3 bases: TGTGCCAGCAGCCCCCCCCTCTCCCAGCGGGGGGGCCTAACAGATACGCAGTATTTT. It specifies CASSPPLSQRGGLTDTQYF.

V usage is TRBV7-3 and J usage is TRBJ2-1, with D maybe TRBD2 (7 bases). Germline V gene data show CDR1 as SGHTA and CDR2 as FQGTGA. CDR3 length equals 16 residues. V was clipped by 1 base and J by 3 bases, with 13 bases between them. Written as DNA, the CDR3 is TGTGCCAGCAGCTTAATGGGAGGGGACAACTACAATGAGCAGTTCTTC. Protein product: CASSLMGGDNYNEQFF.

This clone was picked up one time. The gene calls are TRBV15 and TRBJ1-4, with 7 bases fitting TRBD1. The trim removed 7 bases at V and 6 bases at J, leaving 14 bases unmatched. Germline loops: CDR1 LNHNV, CDR2 YYDKDF (reference sequence). The length of the CDR3 is 16 residues. The CDR3 spells CATNRPSGDSHEKLFF. The CDR3 DNA is TGTGCCACCAACCGGCCCTCTGGGGACAGCCATGAAAAACTGTTTTTT.

The chain is built from TRBV6-4 and TRBJ2-1; 7 bases fit TRBD1. Germline V gene sequence: CDR1 MRHNA, CDR2 SNTAGT. There are 16 residues in the CDR3. Losses at the gene ends were 0 bases for V and 2 bases for J; bases not matched to a gene: 4. The DNA for the CDR3 is TGTGCCAGCAGTGACTCAGGGGGCGCAACCTACAATGAGCAGTTCTTC. Encoded protein: CASSDSGGATYNEQFF.

The rearrangement joins TRBV7-9 to TRBJ1-1, with 7 bases that match TRBD1. The CDR3 covers 14 residues. The trim removed 3 bases at V and 4 bases at J, leaving 5 bases unmatched. Germline-derived CDR1 and CDR2 are SEHNR and FQNEAQ (reference sequence). The CDR3 bases are TGTGCCAGCAGCTTGGTGTCAGGGGGCACTGAAGCTTTCTTT. Translated: CASSLVSGGTEAFF. The entire variable domain, with the rest obtained from reference TRBV7-9 and TRBJ1-1, is as follows: DTGVSQNPRHKITKRGQNVTFRCDPISEHNRLYWYRQTLGQGPEFLTYFQNEAQLEKSRLLSDRFSAERPKGSFSTLEIQRTEQGDSAMYLCASSLVSGGTEAFFGQGTRLTVV.

The chain joins TRBV5-1 to TRBJ1-4, with TRBD1 matching over 9 bases. J lost 5 bases, V lost 4 bases, and 6 bases had no gene match. The CDR3 sequence is 15 residues long. The germline CDR1 and CDR2 sequences are SGHRS and YFSETQ. The CDR3: CASSGGTGWNEKLFF. CDR3 nucleotides: TGCGCCAGCAGCGGGGGGACAGGGTGGAATGAAAAACTGTTTTTT.

The chain couples TRBV19 to TRBJ2-7; 8 bases align to TRBD1. The CDR3 loop spans 15 amino acids. Trimming at V came to 5 bases and at J to 2 bases, leaving 8 bases not matched to a gene. The germline V gene has CDR1 LNHDA and CDR2 SQIVND (reference sequence). The CDR3 coding sequence is TGTGCCAGTAGTGTCGGACAGGGAGGAACCTACGAGCAGTACTTC. Amino acid sequence: CASSVGQGGTYEQYF. The full variable domain, completed using reference TRBV19 and TRBJ2-7, is DGGITQSPKYLFRKEGQNVTLSCEQNLNHDAMYWYRQDPGQGLRLIYYSQIVNDFQKGDIAEGYSVSREKKESFPLTVTSAQKNPTAFYLCASSVGQGGTYEQYFGPGTRLTVT.

The table lists this clone with a count of one. The V gene is TRBV7-9, the J gene TRBJ1-1; 8 bases line up with TRBD1. Trimming at V came to 3 bases and at J to 5 bases, leaving 5 bases not matched to a gene. The CDR3 covers 14 residues. Germline V lookup: CDR1 SEHNR, CDR2 FQNEAQ (reference sequence). The CDR3 spells CASSLQGARTEAFF. The CDR3 region has the DNA TGTGCCAGCAGCTTGCAGGGGGCTCGGACTGAAGCTTTCTTT.

The V and J genes are TRBV27 and TRBJ1-2; 7 bases map to TRBD1. Germline V gene data show CDR1 as MNHEY and CDR2 as SMNVEV (reference sequence). CDR3 length: 16 residues. The ends lost 10 bases at V and 2 bases at J; junction bases unmatched: 16. This CDR3 reads CATLPTYLQGNYGYTF. The CDR3, as DNA: TGTGCCACCCTTCCCACTTACCTACAGGGGAACTATGGCTACACCTTC.

This clone has more than one count but fewer than ten. The gene calls are TRBV5-1 and TRBJ2-1, with D possibly matching TRBD1 (6 bases). The V and J ends lost 4 bases and 8 bases respectively, with 10 bases between them. Germline-derived CDR1 and CDR2 are SGHRS and YFSETQ. The CDR3 contains 12 residues. The CDR3 reads CASSTTGYEQFF. CDR3 in DNA: TGCGCCAGCAGCACGACAGGTTATGAGCAGTTCTTC.